Presented here are 14 T cell receptor beta chains from one specimen sequenced in a study of CXCR3-negative and CXCR3-positive naive CD8 T cells. UMI-labeled 5' RACE TRB cDNA libraries were prepared from the cells. With the 5' RACE reads reprocessed, TCRdb shows one record per CDR3 protein and no DNA. The sample's table shows 56,000 or so distinct CDR3 sequences. The sequencing sample was made of memory CD8+ T cells from blood. These receptors all come from a human donor in good health. Some clones in this sample may be carry-over from other donors' samples.

This chain uses TRBV3-1 with TRBJ2-7; TCRdb reports TRBD2, a call that lacks DNA to check it against. Per germline, CDR1 LGHDT and CDR2 YNNKEL (reference sequence). CDR3 length: 17 amino acids. The CDR3 loop is CASSQVTSGSASYEQYF.

V gene TRBV7-9 combines with J gene TRBJ1-2; TCRdb picks TRBD1, but there is no DNA to check that call. CDR1 is SEHNR and CDR2 is FQNEAQ in the germline V gene (reference sequence). This CDR3 has 14 residues. The CDR3 sequence is CASSFTGVGYGYTF.

The chain joins TRBV9 to TRBJ2-3; TCRdb gives TRBD2 as the D gene, but with no DNA this cannot be confirmed. Germline-derived CDR1 and CDR2 are SGDLS and YYNGEE. This CDR3 has 17 residues. The CDR3 sequence: CASSVDGGRIITDTQYF.

The CDR3 protein is CASSLGAGSNTGELFF. This chain links TRBV7-6 with TRBJ2-2; without DNA, the TCRdb call of TRBD1 cannot be checked. CDR1 SGHVS and CDR2 FNYEAQ come from the germline V gene. The CDR3 runs 16 residues.

This chain connects TRBV6-5 to TRBJ1-6; TCRdb's D call of TRBD1 is untestable without DNA. CDR3 size: 16 residues. Germline CDR1 MNHEY, CDR2 SVGAGI. The CDR3 protein is CASSGTDSYYNSPLHF.

The V and J genes are TRBV29-1 and TRBJ2-1; TCRdb picks TRBD1, but there is no DNA to check that call. The CDR3 loop spans 13 amino acids. Germline V gene data show CDR1 as SQVTM and CDR2 as ANQGSEA. CDR3 sequence reads: CSVMTGLYNEQFF.

The rearrangement uses TRBV29-1 and TRBJ2-3; the TRBD1 assignment by TCRdb is unverifiable without DNA. The CDR3 has 13 residues. Germline V gene sequence: CDR1 SQVTM, CDR2 ANQGSEA. CDR3: CSVEAGARDTQYF.

The chain couples TRBV3-1 to TRBJ2-7. This CDR3 is 14 amino acids long. Germline loops: CDR1 LGHDT, CDR2 YNNKEL (reference sequence). CDR3 residues: CASSQLDEVLEQYF.

This chain uses TRBV29-1 with TRBJ2-3. CDR1 and CDR2 (germline): SQVTM, ANQGSEA. This CDR3 is built from 12 residues. The CDR3 loop is CSDLKGSDTQYF.

The chain combines TRBV6-5 with TRBJ1-2; TCRdb selects TRBD1, and the lack of DNA leaves this call unchecked. Germline CDR1 MNHEY, CDR2 SVGAGI. The CDR3 extends over 12 amino acids. The CDR3 loop reads CASTPDRDGYTF.

The chain employs TRBV4-3 and TRBJ1-5; absent DNA, TCRdb's TRBD1 call cannot be checked. The germline CDR1 and CDR2 sequences are LGHNA and YSLEER. The CDR3 runs to 17 residues. This CDR3 reads CASKTGTGTYSNQPQHF.

V gene TRBV29-1 combines with J gene TRBJ2-7; TCRdb's D call, TRBD1, is unchecked because there is no DNA. The germline gives CDR1 SQVTM, CDR2 ANQGSEA. The CDR3 is 11 amino acids. The CDR3 loop is CSVGSGYEQYF.

The chain has TRBV7-2 and TRBJ2-7; the D gene TCRdb calls, TRBD1, cannot be checked with no DNA. CDR1 is SGHTA, CDR2 FQGNSA, per germline. This CDR3 contains 14 residues. The CDR3 reads CASSQPGTDYEQYF.

V is TRBV3-1 and J is TRBJ1-1; the D call of TRBD1 rests on TCRdb alone, since no DNA is present to check it. Germline CDR1 and CDR2: LGHDT and YNNKEL (reference sequence). The CDR3 has 14 amino acids. The CDR3 spells CASSRDRSGTEAFF.